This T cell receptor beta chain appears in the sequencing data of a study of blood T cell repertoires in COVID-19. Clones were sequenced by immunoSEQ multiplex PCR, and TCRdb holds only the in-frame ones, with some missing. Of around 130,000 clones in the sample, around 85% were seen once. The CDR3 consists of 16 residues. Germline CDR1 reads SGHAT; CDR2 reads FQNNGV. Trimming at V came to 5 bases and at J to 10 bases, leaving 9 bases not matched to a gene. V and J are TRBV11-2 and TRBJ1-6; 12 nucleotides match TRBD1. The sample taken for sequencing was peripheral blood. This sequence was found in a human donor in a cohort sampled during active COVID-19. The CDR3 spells CASSLTEGTGGSPLHF. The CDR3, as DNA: TGTGCCAGCAGCCTTACGGAGGGGACAGGGGGCTCACCCCTCCACTTT.